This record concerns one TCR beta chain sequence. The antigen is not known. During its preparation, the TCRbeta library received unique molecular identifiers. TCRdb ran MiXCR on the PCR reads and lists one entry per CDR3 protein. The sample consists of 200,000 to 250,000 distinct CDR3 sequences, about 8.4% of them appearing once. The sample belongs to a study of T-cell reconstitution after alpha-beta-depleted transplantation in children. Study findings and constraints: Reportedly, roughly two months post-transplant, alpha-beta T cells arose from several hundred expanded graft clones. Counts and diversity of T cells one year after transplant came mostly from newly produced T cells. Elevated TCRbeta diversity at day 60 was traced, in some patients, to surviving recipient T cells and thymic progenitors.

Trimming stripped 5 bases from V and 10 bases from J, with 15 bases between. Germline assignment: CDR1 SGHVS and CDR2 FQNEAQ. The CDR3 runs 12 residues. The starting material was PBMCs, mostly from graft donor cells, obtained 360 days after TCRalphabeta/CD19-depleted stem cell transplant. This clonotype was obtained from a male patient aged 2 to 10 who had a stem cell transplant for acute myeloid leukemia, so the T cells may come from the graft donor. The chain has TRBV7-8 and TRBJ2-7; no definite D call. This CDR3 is CASSPSNRDQYF. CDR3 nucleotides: TGTGCCAGCAGCCCAAGCAACAGAGACCAGTACTTC.